The entry that follows covers one T cell receptor (beta chain) sequence. Its matching antigen is unknown. This sample was taken from a study of cytomegalovirus exposure and HLA in healthy donors. Study outcomes and limitations: Rare TCR sequences predominated, though certain public TCRs were found in many donors. In vitro testing confirmed a few CMV-associated chains as specific for CMV antigens.

The CDR3 has 14 residues. V trimming: 3 bases; J trimming: 5 bases; junction bases outside the gene matches: 6. CDR1 SGHVS and CDR2 FQNEAQ come from the germline V gene. The protocol was immunoSEQ multiplex PCR, while the TCRdb copy is restricted to in-frame clones and leaves out a portion. The sample has approximately 150,000 clones, roughly 87% seen once. Sequencing input: PBMCs. The TCR sequence derives from a man in his late teens or twenties in good health and CMV-seropositive. The gene calls are TRBV7-8 and TRBJ1-1; 7 bases map to TRBD1. The CDR3 reads CASSLTTGRTEAFF. As DNA, the CDR3 is TGTGCCAGCAGCTTGACGACAGGGCGAACTGAAGCTTTCTTT.